What follows is one T cell receptor (beta chain) and its context. The sample comes from a study of T cells expressing NK-cell markers. This CDR3 is built from 14 residues. Germline V gives CDR1 DFQATT, CDR2 SNEGSKA (reference sequence). Reanalyzing the 5' RACE reads, TCRdb keeps one entry per CDR3 protein, without DNA. The sample data list some 190,000 distinct CDR3 sequences. This clonotype originated in a man aged 18-70 years in good health. Sequenced sample: blood T cells: a sorted CD56 or NKG2C T cell subset, CD4+ or CD8+ T cells, or bulk PBMC T cells (not recorded which). The V call is TRBV20-1, the J call TRBJ1-3. CDR3 protein: CSARGTETGNTIYF.